This section outlines one T cell receptor beta chain sequence together with its context. Its binding antigen is unknown. No much larger clone exists at a distance of one base, and base qualities are not known. TCRbeta CDR3 regions were amplified from genomic DNA using the immunoSEQ Assay, a bias-controlled multiplex PCR. The paper's processing steps were these. The number of nucleated cells in each sample was estimated from the amplification of reference gene primers within the assay. To quantify the absolute abundance of each unique TCRbeta CDR3 rearrangement, sequence reads were collapsed and filtered. For each sample, productive Simpson clonality was calculated as the square root of Simpson's diversity index over productive rearrangements. Held by TCRdb, this immuneACCESS table contains in-frame sequences only and omits some clones. Under half of the omission traces to an unresolved V gene where checked; the cause of the rest is unknown. From that table come the V and J calls and clone size; the DNA was used to work out D and trimming. The sample includes 30,000 or so clones, with approximately 85% observed a single time. The top ten constitute around 8.6% of the sample.

The data stem from a study of blood T cell repertoires in COVID-19 (dated by TCRdb to 2018 to 2020). In terms of the full investigation: The collaborator samples originated in the United States, Italy and Spain and spanned the acute and convalescent phases of COVID-19. The sample metadata nearly always contained a de-identified subject ID, COVID-19 status, age in years and sex. The material from the prospective study consisted of cDNA or gDNA derived from T cells, B-cell-depleted T cells, or PBMCs. Deeply sampled blood TCRbeta repertoires from subjects exposed to, actively infected with, or recovered from COVID-19 were included in the dataset. HLA class I and class II types, where available, came from metadata supplied by the sample provider rather than from assay-based typing. The samples were drawn from the first 160 participants of the ongoing ImmuneRACE study and from 1,254 subjects provided by 6 global collaborators. The repertoires were released in a freely available public database intended as a resource for research on the immune response to SARS-CoV-2. Overall study outcomes, separate from this receptor: The quantity of clinical and demographic metadata differed by source and by participant and was supplied without curation.

Whole blood was collected in K2EDTA tubes by collaborating institutions according to the institutions' own protocols. For TCRbeta analysis, collaborators shipped samples as frozen whole blood, isolated PBMCs, or DNA extracted from either of those sample types. The clonotype was recovered from a man older than 75 with active COVID-19. Sequenced material: peripheral blood.

For the CDR3, the sequence is CAISELSGGSTDTQYF. The DNA sequence is given as TGTGCCATCAGTGAATTAAGCGGGGGGTCCACAGATACGCAGTATTTT. Rearrangement joined TRBV10-3 to TRBJ2-3, with 9 central nucleotides matching TRBD2. From its cysteine to its phenylalanine, the CDR3 spans 16 amino acids. Only the CDR3 portion is preserved as DNA: 48 bases, with reading frame beginning at the first base. CDR1 and CDR2 are read off the germline V gene as ENHRY and SYGVKD. V is pruned by 3 bases and J by 2 bases, leaving 6 bases of the junction without a gene match.